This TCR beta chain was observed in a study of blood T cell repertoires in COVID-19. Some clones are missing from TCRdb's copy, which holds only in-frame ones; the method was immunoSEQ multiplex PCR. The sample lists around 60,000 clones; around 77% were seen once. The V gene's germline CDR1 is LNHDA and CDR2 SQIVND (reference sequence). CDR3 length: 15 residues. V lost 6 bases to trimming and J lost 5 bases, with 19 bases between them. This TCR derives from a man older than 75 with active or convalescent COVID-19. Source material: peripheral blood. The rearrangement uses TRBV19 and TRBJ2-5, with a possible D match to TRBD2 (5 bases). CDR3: CASRVSSSSWETQYF. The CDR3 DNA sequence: TGTGCCAGTAGAGTCTCGTCTAGCAGCTGGGAGACCCAGTACTTC. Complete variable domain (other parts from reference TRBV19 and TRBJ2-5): DGGITQSPKYLFRKEGQNVTLSCEQNLNHDAMYWYRQDPGQGLRLIYYSQIVNDFQKGDIAEGYSVSREKKESFPLTVTSAQKNPTAFYLCASRVSSSSWETQYFGPGTRLLVL.